These 7 T cell receptor beta chains were sequenced from one sample in a study of PD-1 blockade in classical Hodgkin lymphoma. Repertoires were generated with immunoSEQ multiplex PCR, while TCRdb's copy carries only in-frame clones and drops some. The repertoire holds approximately 12,000 clones, around 84% seen once, with roughly 26% in the top ten. After autologous stem cell transplantation all patients relapsed, and prior brentuximab vedotin exposure differed between cohorts. The specimen was peripheral blood mononuclear cells (PBMCs), collected at baseline. These receptors were collected from a human donor with classical Hodgkin lymphoma.

The rearrangement uses TRBV10-3 and TRBJ1-6; TRBD1 agrees at 8 bases. CDR3 length: 14 amino acids. Germline lookup yields CDR1 ENHRY and CDR2 SYGVKD. With V trimmed by 7 bases and J by 9 bases, 8 bases remained unmatched. The CDR3 DNA follows: TGTGCCATCAACCCGACAGGGGAGGGTTCACCCCTCCACTTT. Protein: CAINPTGEGSPLHF.

V usage is TRBV28 and J usage is TRBJ2-1; tentatively, D is TRBD2 (6 bases). The length of the CDR3 is 13 residues. Germline lookup yields CDR1 MDHEN and CDR2 SYDVKM. Trimming removed 3 bases at V and 9 bases at J, with 12 bases between. CDR3 sequence (DNA): TGTGCCAGCAGTTTGGGAGGTAGGGGTGAGCAGTTCTTC. Amino acids: CASSLGGRGEQFF.

This chain links TRBV18 with TRBJ2-2, with no clear D. This CDR3 is 14 amino acids long. The V gene lost 4 bases and the J gene lost 2 bases, with 8 bases spanning the gap. From germline, CDR1 is KGHSH and CDR2 LQKENI. The CDR3 DNA is TGTGCCAGCTCACTGTCCAGCAACACCGGGGAGCTGTTTTTT. Protein sequence: CASSLSSNTGELFF.

This chain connects TRBV11-3 to TRBJ2-7; D may be TRBD1 (5 bases). The V and J ends lost 0 bases and 3 bases respectively, with 15 bases between them. This CDR3 is built from 16 residues. Germline V gives CDR1 SGHNT, CDR2 YENEEA. In nucleotides, the CDR3 is TGTGCCAGCAGCTTAGACGTACATAGGGGCCTCTACGAGCAGTACGTC. Translating it yields CASSLDVHRGLYEQYV.

V gene TRBV5-1 combines with J gene TRBJ1-1; D is undetermined. This CDR3 region has 14 residues. Trimming removed 1 base from V and 3 bases from J, with 10 bases in between. Looked up from germline, CDR1 is SGHRS and CDR2 is YFSETQ. CDR3 sequence (DNA): TGCGCCAGCAGCTTGACGGTCCCTGACACTGAAGCTTTCTTT. Translated, it gives CASSLTVPDTEAFF.

In its sample, this clone was seen a few times. The chain has TRBV28 and TRBJ1-4; 9 positions agree with TRBD1. The CDR3 length is 15 residues. Germline CDR1 MDHEN, CDR2 SYDVKM. V lost 5 bases and J lost 5; bases outside the gene matches: 6. The CDR3 region is CASSLRTGVNEKLFF. The CDR3 nucleotides read TGTGCCAGCAGTCTTCGGACAGGGGTGAATGAAAAACTGTTTTTT.

The V and J genes are TRBV7-2 and TRBJ1-1; D not resolved. CDR3 length: 14 amino acids. The V end lost 3 bases, the J end lost 0 bases, and 8 bases lay between the germline ends. Germline CDR1 reads SGHTA; CDR2 reads FQGNSA. Written as DNA, the CDR3 is TGTGCCAGCAGCTTTATGGCGGTGAACACTGAAGCTTTCTTT. Its protein product is CASSFMAVNTEAFF.